Sequencing of this T cell receptor beta chain was carried out in a study of blood T cell repertoires in COVID-19. For the study at large: Samples taken during acute and convalescent COVID-19 were collected in the United States, Italy and Spain.

As handled by the study authors: The authors estimated nucleated cell counts from reference gene primer amplification. The method was immunoSEQ multiplex PCR; TCRdb's version includes in-frame clones alone and lacks a portion of them. V and J calls plus clone size are reproduced from that table; the DNA served to infer D and trimming. The table records 100,000 or so clones, about 86% of them present only once. CDR1 KGHSH and CDR2 LQKENI come from the germline V gene. V lost 0 bases to trimming and J lost 4 bases, with 7 bases between them. CDR3 size: 14 residues. The clonotype comes from a woman between 55 and 75 years old in a cohort sampled during active or convalescent COVID-19. The source material was peripheral blood. V gene TRBV18 combines with J gene TRBJ2-1, with no clear D. The CDR3, as DNA: TGTGCCAGCTCACCACCGGTAGTGTACAATGAGCAGTTCTTC. This translates into CASSPPVVYNEQFF.